These 30 T cell receptor beta chains were all obtained from the same sample, sequenced in a study of cytomegalovirus exposure and HLA in healthy donors. In the PCR, 60 Vbeta and 13 Jbeta primers were used. Produced via immunoSEQ multiplex PCR; TCRdb's table is partial and in-frame only. The sample yields 80,000 or so clones, about two thirds seen once. The sample comprised PBMCs. The receptors were gathered from a woman in her forties or fifties in good health and CMV-seropositive.

The chain has TRBV7-2 and TRBJ1-5; D may be TRBD1 (6 bases). Trimming left V 2 bases short and J 7 bases short, with 12 bases between. The CDR3 covers 14 residues. Germline loops: CDR1 SGHTA, CDR2 FQGNSA. The CDR3 sequence: CASSLMGAKQPQHF. CDR3 bases: TGTGCCAGCAGCTTAATGGGGGCGAAACAGCCCCAGCATTTT.

This chain joins TRBV10-3 and TRBJ2-7; 7 nucleotides line up with TRBD1. CDR1 is ENHRY, CDR2 SYGVKD, per germline. The trim removed 6 bases at V and 2 bases at J, leaving 7 bases unmatched. This CDR3 has 14 residues. The CDR3 region has the DNA TGTGCCATCAGCCTGACAGGGAGCGCCTACGAGCAGTACTTC. This gives the protein CAISLTGSAYEQYF.

J is TRBJ2-7 and V is TRBV15, with 9 bases fitting TRBD2. J was trimmed by 6 bases and V by 1 base; bases with no gene match: 4. Germline-derived CDR1 and CDR2 are LNHNV and YYDKDF (reference sequence). The CDR3 contains 14 residues. CDR3 bases: TGTGCCACCAGCAGAGCAGCGGGGGGCGGCGAGCAGTACTTC. Protein: CATSRAAGGGEQYF.

This clone was found a few times. CDR3 sequence: CASSVVSSSEQYF. The CDR3 nucleotides read TGTGCCAGCAGCGTAGTGTCTAGCAGCGAGCAGTACTTC. The chain has TRBV9 and TRBJ2-5, with TRBD2 as a possible D gene (5 bases). The DNA end is a closer match to TRBJ2-7, so the J assignment may be wrong. The CDR3 length is 13 residues. The germline CDR1 and CDR2 sequences are SGDLS and YYNGEE.

The chain carries TRBV7-3 and TRBJ2-5; the D gene is possibly TRBD2 (6 bases). The CDR3 is 15 amino acids. Germline values: CDR1 SGHTA, CDR2 FQGTGA. V was trimmed by 2 bases and J by 1 base, leaving 11 bases between them. CDR3 sequence (DNA): TGTGCCAGCAGCTTAGGCGGGGCAGCCCAAGAGACCCAGTACTTC. This translates into CASSLGGAAQETQYF.

The chain recombines TRBV5-4 with TRBJ1-2; 8 nucleotides agree with TRBD1. This CDR3 contains 13 residues. Germline V lookup: CDR1 SGHNT, CDR2 YYREEE (reference sequence). J lost 8 bases, V lost 2 bases, and 5 bases had no gene match. The CDR3 coding sequence is TGTGCCAGCAGCTTCCAGGGGGCGAGAGGCTACACCTTC. This encodes CASSFQGARGYTF.

The rearrangement joins TRBV28 to TRBJ2-6, with D perhaps matching TRBD2 (6 bases). In germline, CDR1 is MDHEN, CDR2 SYDVKM. This CDR3 is 16 amino acids long. With 5 bases removed from V and 1 base from J, the gap between germline ends came to 12 bases. The CDR3 DNA reads as TGTGCCAGCAGTAAACTAGGGACTTCTGGGGCCAACGTCCTGACTTTC. This codes for CASSKLGTSGANVLTF.

The rearrangement links TRBV7-2 to TRBJ2-5; the D gene is possibly TRBD1 (6 bases). Trimming removed 0 bases from V and 2 bases from J, with 10 bases in between. CDR3 size: 15 residues. Germline values: CDR1 SGHTA, CDR2 FQGNSA. The CDR3 DNA is TGTGCCAGCAGCTTAGCGGGGGCGCAACAAGAGACCCAGTACTTC. The encoded protein is CASSLAGAQQETQYF.

The rearrangement uses TRBV6-1 and TRBJ2-1, with D perhaps matching TRBD2 (5 bases). The ends were cut back, 7 bases at V and 6 bases at J, with 16 bases in the middle. The CDR3 length is 14 residues. The germline V gene has CDR1 MNHNS and CDR2 SASEGT. CDR3 in amino acids: CASTPYFEGNEQFF. Here the CDR3 DNA reads TGTGCCAGCACCCCCTACTTCGAGGGCAATGAGCAGTTCTTC.

This clone has only a few counts. This chain uses TRBV30 with TRBJ2-2; a possible D gene is TRBD2 (6 bases). Germline lookup yields CDR1 GTSNPN and CDR2 SVGIG (reference sequence). The CDR3 contains 14 residues. Trimming removed 7 bases at V and 0 bases at J, with 12 bases between. The CDR3 protein is CASRDGANTGELFF. The DNA of the CDR3 is TGTGCCTCGCGGGACGGCGCGAACACCGGGGAGCTGTTTTTT.

This chain connects TRBV19 to TRBJ1-1; a weak D match, TRBD1 (6 bases). The germline V and J ends were trimmed by 4 bases and 1 base, with 7 bases remaining between them. Germline CDR1 and CDR2: LNHDA and SQIVND (reference sequence). This CDR3 is 13 amino acids long. CDR3 residues: CASSTQGNTEAFF. The CDR3 bases are TGTGCCAGTAGTACACAGGGGAACACTGAAGCTTTCTTT.

The V gene is TRBV29-1, the J gene TRBJ2-7; weak D call: TRBD1 (6 bases). The germline V gene has CDR1 SQVTM and CDR2 ANQGSEA. The CDR3 runs to 14 residues. V gave up 0 bases and J gave up 2 bases, with 11 bases separating them. CDR3 residues: CSVEETGNAYEQYF. The CDR3 bases are TGCAGCGTTGAAGAGACAGGTAACGCCTACGAGCAGTACTTC.

This clone was seen more than once but under ten times. V and J are TRBV10-3 and TRBJ1-2, with 8 nucleotides matching TRBD1. Germline CDR1 ENHRY, CDR2 SYGVKD. The CDR3 is made up of 14 amino acids. Trimming at V came to 7 bases and at J to 2 bases, leaving 6 bases not matched to a gene. This chain's CDR3 is CAINQGASNYGYTF. DNA of the CDR3: TGTGCCATCAACCAGGGGGCTTCAAACTATGGCTACACCTTC.

In nucleotides, the CDR3 is TGCGCCAGCAGCTTGGAGGCGGGGGGGATCACCTACAATGAGCAGTTCTTC. Translating it yields CASSLEAGGITYNEQFF. The V and J genes are TRBV5-1 and TRBJ2-1; 9 nucleotides line up with TRBD2. The V and J ends lost 0 bases and 2 bases, in that order; junction bases with no gene match: 6. Germline V gene lookup returns CDR1 SGHRS and CDR2 YFSETQ. The CDR3 has 17 amino acids.

The chain recombines TRBV6-5 with TRBJ2-3, with D possibly matching TRBD1 (5 bases). Germline CDR1 and CDR2: MNHEY and SVGAGI. V dropped 0 bases and J dropped 0 bases, with 10 bases sitting between them. This CDR3 comprises 16 residues. CDR3 DNA sequence: TGTGCCAGCAGTTACTCCTTCGACAGTAGCACAGATACGCAGTATTTT. It translates to CASSYSFDSSTDTQYF.

J is TRBJ1-2 and V is TRBV4-1; TRBD1 is a possible D gene (5 bases). The CDR3 is 17 residues long. CDR1 is MGHRA and CDR2 is YSYEKL in the germline V gene. V was clipped by 4 bases and J by 1 base, with 19 bases between them. CDR3 region: CASSRWAGTPFNYGYTF. CDR3 bases: TGCGCCAGCAGCCGCTGGGCTGGGACTCCCTTTAACTATGGCTACACCTTC.

This clone was seen a handful of times. The chain couples TRBV7-6 to TRBJ1-5; a weak D match, TRBD1 (5 bases). The length of the CDR3 is 14 residues. Trimming stripped 2 bases from V and 0 bases from J, with 5 bases between. Germline-derived CDR1 and CDR2 are SGHVS and FNYEAQ. The CDR3 is CASSLRGSNQPQHF. The CDR3 DNA follows: TGTGCCAGCAGCTTAAGGGGTAGCAATCAGCCCCAGCATTTT.

The chain's CDR3 is CASIGQGGTEAFF. The CDR3 DNA is TGTGCCAGCATCGGACAGGGAGGCACTGAAGCTTTCTTT. The chain combines TRBV25-1 with TRBJ1-1; 8 bases line up with TRBD1. V shed 7 bases and J 4 bases; nucleotides not matched to a gene: 5. The CDR3 has 13 amino acids. The germline gives CDR1 MGHDK, CDR2 SYGVNS.

The chain couples TRBV7-3 to TRBJ2-1, with TRBD1 identical over 9 bases. Germline CDR1 SGHTA, CDR2 FQGTGA. V lost 5 bases and J lost 8; bases outside the gene matches: 7. The CDR3 is 14 amino acids. CDR3 sequence reads: CASSPTDRGHEQFF. DNA of the CDR3: TGTGCCAGCAGCCCGACGGACAGGGGACATGAGCAGTTCTTC. Together with reference TRBV7-3 and TRBJ2-1, the CDR3 gives the full variable domain: GAGVSQTPSNKVTEKGKYVELRCDPISGHTALYWYRQSLGQGPEFLIYFQGTGAADDSGLPNDRFFAVRPEGSVSTLKIQRTERGDSAVYLCASSPTDRGHEQFFGPGTRLTVL.

This clone was observed once. The germline gene is not matched at one end of the junction; a read error may be the cause. This chain connects TRBV7-9 to TRBJ1-5; D remains unclear. CDR1 SEHNR and CDR2 FQNEAQ come from the germline V gene (reference sequence). The CDR3 is 14 residues long. The CDR3 DNA reads as TGTTCCAGCAGCCCGAGAGGGCCCTATCAGCCCCAGCATTTT. Translating gives CSSSPRGPYQPQHF.

This clone was seen a handful of times. This chain joins TRBV11-1 and TRBJ2-7; D gene ambiguous. The V gene's germline CDR1 is SGHAT and CDR2 FQDESV (reference sequence). The CDR3 spans 14 residues. V was pared by 3 bases and J by 0 bases, with 9 bases between. The chain's CDR3 is CASSFNQDSYEQYV. CDR3 DNA sequence: TGTGCCAGCAGCTTCAACCAAGACTCCTACGAGCAGTACGTC.

The chain employs TRBV5-5 and TRBJ1-5; 7 nucleotides match TRBD1. The germline gives CDR1 SGHKS, CDR2 YYEKEE (reference sequence). The CDR3 extends over 15 amino acids. With 4 bases clipped from V and 3 bases from J, the junction kept 7 bases outside the gene matches. The CDR3 sequence: CASSERQGYNQPQHF. CDR3 bases: TGTGCCAGCAGCGAGAGACAGGGCTACAATCAGCCCCAGCATTTT. The full variable domain, completed using reference TRBV5-5 and TRBJ1-5, is DAGVTQSPTHLIKTRGQQVTLRCSPISGHKSVSWYQQVLGQGPQFIFQYYEKEERGRGNFPDRFSARQFPNYSSELNVNALLLGDSALYLCASSERQGYNQPQHFGDGTRLSIL.

V usage is TRBV7-8 and J usage is TRBJ2-7; 8 bases line up with TRBD1. The trim removed 8 bases at V and 0 bases at J, leaving 9 bases unmatched. This CDR3 region has 15 residues. Germline CDR1 is SGHVS and CDR2 is FQNEAQ. The CDR3 DNA reads TGTGCCAGCGGGGAACAGGGGGAGGCCTCCTACGAGCAGTACGTC. Translated: CASGEQGEASYEQYV.

The chain employs TRBV10-1 and TRBJ1-2; TRBD1 is a possible D gene (5 bases). Germline V gene data show CDR1 as WNHNN and CDR2 as SYGVQD (reference sequence). V lost 0 bases to trimming and J lost 7 bases, with 15 bases between them. The CDR3 sequence is 15 residues long. CDR3 sequence (DNA): TGCGCCAGCAGTGAGTCGCCCCGCGGGACTAGTGGCTACACCTTC. Amino acid sequence: CASSESPRGTSGYTF.

V and J are TRBV27 and TRBJ1-2; no reliable D call. There are 14 residues in the CDR3. Trimming left V 4 bases short and J 3 bases short, with 12 bases between. Germline V gene sequence: CDR1 MNHEY, CDR2 SMNVEV (reference sequence). The CDR3 loop reads CASSSLGWDYGYTF. CDR3 in DNA: TGTGCCAGCAGTTCCCTAGGTTGGGACTATGGCTACACCTTC.

This chain joins TRBV19 and TRBJ2-7; 8 bases line up with TRBD2. The germline V gene encodes CDR1 LNHDA and CDR2 SQIVND (reference sequence). V dropped 8 bases and J dropped 4; count of bases not matched to a gene: 4. This CDR3 spans 12 amino acids. CDR3 coding DNA: TGTGCCAGTGCGGGGGGCCCTTACGAGCAGTACTTC. As protein: CASAGGPYEQYF. The variable domain in full, completed from reference TRBV19 and TRBJ2-7, reads DGGITQSPKYLFRKEGQNVTLSCEQNLNHDAMYWYRQDPGQGLRLIYYSQIVNDFQKGDIAEGYSVSREKKESFPLTVTSAQKNPTAFYLCASAGGPYEQYFGPGTRLTVT.

V usage is TRBV29-1 and J usage is TRBJ1-5; 8 nucleotides align to TRBD1. The CDR3 is 16 residues long. From germline, CDR1 is SQVTM and CDR2 ANQGSEA. Unmatched junction bases numbered 10, after V lost 4 bases and J lost 2 bases. In nucleotides, the CDR3 is TGCAGCGTTGCTAAAGAGCAGGGACAGGGCAATCAGCCCCAGCATTTT. Amino acids: CSVAKEQGQGNQPQHF.

The chain uses TRBV6-6 and TRBJ1-1; no clear D. CDR1 and CDR2 from the germline V gene are MNHNY and SVGAGI (reference sequence). Trimming shortened V by 2 bases and J by 11 bases, and 12 bases separated the two germline ends. CDR3 length equals 12 residues. The CDR3 region is CASSYMVRFAFF. The CDR3 nucleotides are TGTGCCAGCAGTTACATGGTGAGGTTTGCTTTCTTT.

The count of this clone is one. The chain is built from TRBV6-4 and TRBJ2-5; 8 positions match TRBD1. This CDR3 comprises 18 residues. Germline loops: CDR1 MRHNA, CDR2 SNTAGT. Germline trimming cut 3 bases from V and 0 bases from J; bases unmatched to any gene: 12. CDR3 sequence: CASSDSTGGLKYQETQYF. CDR3 nucleotide sequence: TGTGCCAGCAGTGATTCTACAGGGGGTCTCAAGTACCAAGAGACCCAGTACTTC.

The V and J genes are TRBV13 and TRBJ2-3, with 7 bases fitting TRBD1. V shed 5 bases, J shed 1 base, and the junction held 3 bases outside the gene matches. The CDR3 contains 14 residues. Germline assignment: CDR1 PRHDT and CDR2 FYEKMQ (reference sequence). In DNA, the CDR3 is TGTGCCAGCAGCCCAGGGACAGGCACAGATACGCAGTATTTT. Amino acids: CASSPGTGTDTQYF. The full variable domain, its missing parts supplied by reference TRBV13 and TRBJ2-3, is AAGVIQSPRHLIKEKRETATLKCYPIPRHDTVYWYQQGPGQDPQFLISFYEKMQSDKGSIPDRFSAQQFSDYHSELNMSSLELGDSALYFCASSPGTGTDTQYFGPGTRLTVL.